The clone carrying this T cell receptor beta chain was seen only a few times. No antigen is known for it. This sample's TCRbeta library carried unique molecular identifier barcodes. TCRdb analysed the PCR reads with MiXCR anew, one entry per CDR3 protein. The sample yields 530,000 or so distinct CDR3 sequences, over 25% seen once. This sample was included in a study of T-cell reconstitution after alpha-beta-depleted transplantation in children. CDR1 is GTSNPN and CDR2 is SVGIG in the germline V gene (reference sequence). The CDR3 has 13 residues. J lost 4 bases, V lost 7 bases, and 5 bases had no gene match. Study-level findings and limits: T-cell counts and diversity were attributed mostly to newly produced T cells one year after transplant. After transplant, high TCRbeta diversity at day 60 in some patients arose from surviving recipient T cells and thymic progenitors. In patients about two months after transplant, alpha-beta T cells reportedly arose from several hundred expanded graft clones.

The sequences come from PBMCs, collected before TCRalphabeta/CD19-depleted stem cell transplant. The chain employs TRBV30 and TRBJ2-2; 8 bases are shared with TRBD2. The clonotype originates from a boy younger than two with Wiskott-Aldrich syndrome, due to receive a stem cell transplant. CDR3 DNA: TGTGCCTACGGGACTAGGAGCACCGGGGAGCTGTTTTTT. Translated, it gives CAYGTRSTGELFF.